These T cell receptor beta chains were read from a single sample in a study of cytomegalovirus exposure and HLA in healthy donors. The method was immunoSEQ multiplex PCR; TCRdb's version includes in-frame clones alone and lacks a portion of them. This sample has about 270,000 clones; more than 80% occur once, and the top ten carry roughly 4%. The sequenced sample consisted of PBMCs. The origin of the receptors is a man aged 40-49 years in good health and CMV-seropositive. Both conserved end residues are part of each CDR3. The D gene is left open where the match is weak. The size field is filled for only some rows; it gives once, few, many or a size class.

d_gene | j_gene | v_gene | abundance | CDR3aa | CDR3nt
NA | TRBJ2-2 | TRBV7-3 | NA | CASSLGHNTGELFF | TGTGCCAGCAGCTTAGGACACAACACCGGGGAGCTGTTTTTT
TRBD2 | TRBJ2-1 | TRBV5-6 | NA | CASSLETSGIRAYNEQFF | TGTGCCAGCAGCTTGGAGACTAGCGGGATAAGAGCCTACAATGAGCAGTTCTTC
TRBD2 | TRBJ2-2 | TRBV18 | NA | CASSPRLAANTGELFF | TGTGCCAGCTCACCACGACTAGCGGCAAACACCGGGGAGCTGTTTTTT
NA | TRBJ2-6 | TRBV6-6 | NA | CASSDGWPGANVLTF | TGTGCCAGCAGCGACGGGTGGCCTGGGGCCAACGTCCTGACTTTC
TRBD1 | TRBJ2-7 | TRBV9 | NA | CASSVVTGDEQYF | TGTGCCAGCAGCGTAGTGACAGGGGACGAGCAGTACTTC
TRBD1 | TRBJ1-1 | TRBV28 | NA | CASSFISGTENTEAFF | TGTGCCAGCAGTTTTATATCTGGGACAGAGAACACTGAAGCTTTCTTT
TRBD1 | TRBJ1-1 | TRBV19 | NA | CASSLDRVGTEAFF | TGTGCCAGTAGTCTCGACAGGGTTGGCACTGAAGCTTTCTTT
NA | TRBJ1-2 | TRBV6-1 | NA | CASSEQGIDGYTF | TGTGCCAGCAGTGAACAGGGTATCGATGGCTACACCTTC
TRBD1 | TRBJ1-1 | TRBV6-1 | few | CASPRQGHTEAFF | TGTGCCAGCCCACGACAGGGACACACTGAAGCTTTCTTT
TRBD2 | TRBJ2-5 | TRBV5-1 | few | CASRPGTTQETQYF | TGCGCCAGCAGACCCGGGACTACGCAAGAGACCCAGTACTTC
TRBD1 | TRBJ2-6 | TRBV11-1 | once | CASSGRTGNGANVLTF | TGTGCCAGCAGCGGACGGACAGGGAACGGGGCCAACGTCCTGACTTTC
TRBD1 | TRBJ2-1 | TRBV11-3 | NA | CASRSGTGDGGEQFF | TGTGCCAGCAGGTCCGGGACAGGGGACGGAGGTGAGCAGTTCTTC
NA | TRBJ1-1 | TRBV6-1 | NA | CASSTGRTEAFF | TGTGCCAGCAGCACCGGGAGAACTGAAGCTTTCTTT
NA | TRBJ2-2 | TRBV7-2 | NA | CASSLQGPYTGELFF | TGTGCCAGCAGCCTACAGGGACCTTATACCGGGGAGCTGTTTTTT
TRBD1 | TRBJ1-1 | TRBV7-3 | NA | CASSWTGRLNTEAFF | TGTGCCAGCAGCTGGACAGGGCGACTGAACACTGAAGCTTTCTTT
TRBD1 | TRBJ1-4 | TRBV28 | NA | CASTYRGTGDEKLFF | TGTGCCAGCACCTATAGAGGGACAGGGGACGAAAAACTGTTTTTT
TRBD2 | TRBJ2-1 | TRBV5-6 | NA | CASSPLRGSYNEQFF | TGTGCCAGCAGCCCCCTGCGGGGGTCCTACAATGAGCAGTTCTTC
NA | TRBJ1-2 | TRBV28 | NA | CASSSPGLYGYTF | TGTGCCAGCAGTTCCCCAGGCCTCTATGGCTACACCTTC
TRBD2 | TRBJ2-1 | TRBV6-6 | NA | CASGTSGYNEQFF | TGTGCCAGCGGGACTAGCGGCTACAATGAGCAGTTCTTC
TRBD1 | TRBJ2-4 | TRBV27 | NA | CASRYPTGPKNIQYF | TGTGCCAGCAGATACCCGACAGGGCCGAAAAACATTCAGTACTTC
TRBD2 | TRBJ2-5 | TRBV28 | NA | CASSSTLLAEETQYF | TGTGCCAGCAGCTCAACCCTTCTAGCGGAAGAGACCCAGTACTTC
NA | TRBJ1-1 | TRBV19 | NA | CASSMLGGAEAFF | TGTGCCAGTAGTATGCTGGGGGGGGCGGAGGCTTTCTTT
NA | TRBJ1-1 | TRBV18 | NA | CASSPPAQNTEAFF | TGTGCCAGCTCACCACCGGCACAGAACACTGAAGCTTTCTTT
NA | TRBJ1-4 | TRBV2 | NA | CASTLSGATNEKLFF | TGTGCCAGCACCCTCTCAGGGGCTACTAATGAAAAACTGTTTTTT
NA | TRBJ1-1 | TRBV29-1 | NA | CSVEDLEQGTEAFF | TGCAGCGTTGAAGATTTGGAGCAGGGCACTGAAGCTTTCTTT
NA | TRBJ2-1 | TRBV2 | few | CASSEALGRWNEQFF | TGTGCCAGCAGTGAAGCGCTTGGGAGATGGAATGAGCAGTTCTTC
TRBD1 | TRBJ2-7 | TRBV7-9 | NA | CASSSRTGRSYEQYF | TGTGCCAGCAGCAGCCGGACAGGGAGATCCTACGAGCAGTACTTC
TRBD1 | TRBJ2-7 | TRBV28 | NA | CASRGIRTGIGTYEQYF | TGTGCCAGCAGGGGGATAAGGACAGGGATAGGGACCTACGAGCAGTACTTC
TRBD2 | TRBJ2-7 | TRBV5-1 | NA | CASSLALAGGPYEQYF | TGCGCCAGCAGCTTGGCCTTAGCGGGAGGGCCATACGAGCAGTACTTC
TRBD2 | TRBJ2-1 | TRBV7-2 | NA | CASSLAGTSGRAYNEQFF | TGTGCCAGCAGCTTAGCGGGAACTAGCGGGAGGGCGTACAATGAGCAGTTCTTC
TRBD2 | TRBJ2-1 | TRBV7-2 | NA | CASSLALAGSYNEQFF | TGTGCCAGCAGCTTAGCCCTAGCGGGATCCTACAATGAGCAGTTCTTC
NA | TRBJ2-7 | TRBV7-3 | NA | CASSWEDGGEQYF | TGTGCCAGCAGCTGGGAAGACGGGGGTGAGCAGTACTTC
TRBD1 | TRBJ2-1 | TRBV6-5 | NA | CASSIGQGSYNEQFF | TGTGCCAGCAGCATTGGACAGGGGTCCTACAATGAGCAGTTCTTC
NA | TRBJ2-7 | TRBV7-2 | NA | CASRSTSQAYEQYF | TGTGCCAGCAGGTCGACCTCACAGGCCTACGAGCAGTACTTC
TRBD1 | TRBJ1-1 | TRBV6-5 | NA | CASSRTGGGAFF | TGTGCCAGCAGTAGGACAGGGGGGGGAGCTTTCTTT
TRBD1 | TRBJ2-1 | TRBV18 | NA | CASSSGTGSYNEQFF | TGTGCCAGCTCATCCGGGACAGGGTCCTACAATGAGCAGTTCTTC
NA | TRBJ2-1 | TRBV7-2 | few | CAVTTRTTNNEQFF | TGTGCCGTCACGACACGGACAACCAACAATGAGCAGTTCTTC
TRBD2 | TRBJ2-3 | TRBV5-1 | NA | CASKGLAGFTDTQYF | TGCGCCAGCAAGGGACTAGCGGGTTTCACAGATACGCAGTATTTT
TRBD1 | TRBJ2-1 | TRBV29-1 | NA | CSAGDRVGEQFF | TGCAGCGCAGGGGACAGGGTCGGTGAGCAGTTCTTC
NA | TRBJ2-7 | TRBV28 | once | CASSLQLTYEQYF | TGTGCCAGCAGTCTACAGTTAACCTACGAGCAGTACTTC
NA | TRBJ1-5 | TRBV7-2 | NA | CASSPQTGSNQPQHF | TGTGCCAGCAGCCCACAAACCGGGAGCAATCAGCCCCAGCATTTT
NA | TRBJ1-2 | TRBV11-1 | once | CASSLESGVRNYGYTF | TGTGCCAGCAGCTTAGAGAGCGGGGTGAGAAACTATGGCTACACCTTC
TRBD1 | TRBJ1-4 | TRBV19 | NA | CASRPGTVGANEKLFF | TGTGCCAGTAGACCTGGGACAGTCGGAGCTAATGAAAAACTGTTTTTT
TRBD2 | TRBJ2-7 | TRBV19 | once | CASSIGGLAGPEQYF | TGTGCCAGTAGTATTGGGGGACTAGCGGGCCCCGAGCAGTACTTC